A single count supports the clone carrying this T cell receptor (beta chain). The repertoire was sequenced with immunoSEQ multiplex PCR; TCRdb's copy has only in-frame clones and lacks some. The sample shows around 57,000 clones, about 96% of them seen only once. The data derive from a study of T cells after somatic rescue of genetic block. Trimming at V came to 2 bases and at J to 7 bases, leaving 4 bases not matched to a gene. The V gene's germline CDR1 is ENHRY and CDR2 SYGVKD. The CDR3 spans 14 residues. The V call is TRBV10-3, the J call TRBJ1-5; the match to TRBD1 covers 8 bases. The clonotype originates from a child under two years old. The sequenced material came from peripheral blood mononuclear cells (PBMCs). CDR3 in amino acids: CAISEDRGGQPQHF. CDR3 DNA: TGTGCCATCAGTGAGGACAGGGGCGGGCAGCCCCAGCATTTT.